The 3 T cell receptor beta chains below were found in one sample sequenced in a study of shared clonotypes between healthy human individuals. TCRdb keeps only in-frame clones here, not all; method: immunoSEQ multiplex PCR. The sample has around 2.1 million clones, just over 90% seen once. Naivety among CD8 cells was defined by CD45RO negativity and positive CCR7 selection, thereby excluding terminally differentiated effector memory CD45RA+ cells. Source material: naive CD8+ T cells from PBMCs. These receptors were taken from a man younger than 30 in good health. Some clones in this sample may be carry-over from other donors' samples.

This clone was observed once. J is TRBJ2-7 and V is TRBV7-9; 11 bases match TRBD2. Unmatched junction bases numbered 15, after V lost 2 bases and J lost 3 bases. The CDR3 totals 19 residues. The germline CDR1 and CDR2 sequences are SEHNR and FQNEAQ (reference sequence). CDR3 sequence (DNA): TGTGCCAGCAGCTTACAAGTCCTCCCCACTAGCGGGGGAAACTACGAGCAGTACTTC. Its protein is CASSLQVLPTSGGNYEQYF.

The J gene is TRBJ2-1, the V gene TRBV11-1, with TRBD2 matching over 8 bases. This CDR3 contains 17 residues. The ends lost 5 bases at V and 6 bases at J; junction bases unmatched: 15. In germline, CDR1 is SGHAT, CDR2 FQDESV (reference sequence). DNA of the CDR3: TGTGCCAGCAGCCTGGTTAAACGGGAGGGGATAGGCAATGAGCAGTTCTTC. Translating gives CASSLVKREGIGNEQFF.

This clone was counted once. The CDR3 loop reads CSVPGQGIAYEQYF. CDR3 sequence (DNA): TGCAGCGTTCCCGGACAGGGGATCGCCTACGAGCAGTACTTC. The rearrangement joins TRBV29-1 to TRBJ2-7; the match to TRBD1 covers 9 bases. Germline lookup yields CDR1 SQVTM and CDR2 ANQGSEA. The junction had 7 bases not matched to a gene; V was cut back by 5 bases and J by 2 bases. The CDR3 runs to 14 residues.